Listed below are T cell receptor beta chains from one sample, sequenced in a study of human T cells and chemical hapten exposure. TCRdb processed the RACE reads anew with MiXCR; each CDR3 protein has one entry. Seen here are some 81,000 distinct CDR3 sequences, 11% observed once, and the top ten hold 1.6%. The material was whole blood, obtained in connection with sensitization to the hapten diphenylcyclopropenone (DPC). The receptors derive from a man between 18 and 29 years old with alopecia areata. Some clones in this sample may be carry-over from other donors' samples. Both conserved end residues are part of each CDR3. Each record gives: CDR3 protein, CDR3 DNA, clone size, D gene, V gene, J gene. D genes are given only for firm matches. A clone size is listed for some rows: how often the clone was seen (once, few, many), or a class if it is expanded.

cdr3_aa: CASSFGGNNEQFF
cdr3_nt: TGTGCCAGCAGCTTCGGAGGGAACAATGAGCAGTTCTTC
clone_size: few
d_call: .
v_call: TRBV11-2
j_call: TRBJ2-1

cdr3_aa: CASSIVAGTEQFF
cdr3_nt: TGTGCCAGTAGTATAGTAGCAGGGACTGAGCAGTTCTTC
clone_size: few
d_call: .
v_call: TRBV19
j_call: TRBJ2-1

cdr3_aa: CASSLLRTENEQFF
cdr3_nt: TGTGCCAGCAGTTTGCTTCGGACTGAGAATGAGCAGTTCTTC
clone_size: few
d_call: .
v_call: TRBV2
j_call: TRBJ2-1

cdr3_aa: CASSMGQFQETQYF
cdr3_nt: TGTGCCAGTAGTATGGGACAGTTCCAAGAGACCCAGTACTTC
clone_size: few
d_call: TRBD1
v_call: TRBV19
j_call: TRBJ2-5

cdr3_aa: CASSPDLYGYTF
cdr3_nt: TGTGCCAGTTCTCCGGACCTATATGGCTACACCTTC
clone_size: .
d_call: .
v_call: TRBV28
j_call: TRBJ1-2

cdr3_aa: CASSLDPSSEAFF
cdr3_nt: TGCGCCAGCAGCTTGGATCCATCGTCTGAAGCTTTCTTT
clone_size: few
d_call: .
v_call: TRBV5-1
j_call: TRBJ1-1

cdr3_aa: CASSPIRRQGVYSYEQYF
cdr3_nt: TGTGCCAGCAGCCCAATCCGGCGGCAGGGGGTATACTCCTACGAGCAGTACTTC
clone_size: few
d_call: TRBD1
v_call: TRBV11-2
j_call: TRBJ2-7

cdr3_aa: CASSLVSNEQYF
cdr3_nt: TGTGCCAGCAGCTTGGTCTCTAACGAGCAGTACTTC
clone_size: .
d_call: .
v_call: TRBV5-4
j_call: TRBJ2-7

cdr3_aa: CASSSYYEQYF
cdr3_nt: TGTGCCAGCAGTTCCTACTACGAGCAGTACTTC
clone_size: .
d_call: .
v_call: TRBV6-2/TRBV6-3
j_call: TRBJ2-7

cdr3_aa: CASLGGYEQFF
cdr3_nt: TGCGCCAGCCTCGGGGGGTATGAGCAGTTCTTC
clone_size: few
d_call: TRBD2
v_call: TRBV10-2
j_call: TRBJ2-1

cdr3_aa: CASSQEIAGAQETQYF
cdr3_nt: TGTGCCAGCAGCCAAGAAATAGCGGGGGCTCAAGAGACCCAGTACTTC
clone_size: few
d_call: TRBD2
v_call: TRBV4-2
j_call: TRBJ2-5

cdr3_aa: CASSTRGSNTGELFF
cdr3_nt: TGTGCCAGCAGCACCAGGGGTTCGAACACCGGGGAGCTGTTTTTT
clone_size: .
d_call: .
v_call: TRBV9
j_call: TRBJ2-2

cdr3_aa: CASSLAPPGELFF
cdr3_nt: TGCGCCAGCAGCTTGGCCCCGCCCGGGGAGCTGTTTTTT
clone_size: few
d_call: .
v_call: TRBV5-1
j_call: TRBJ2-2

cdr3_aa: CASSKTGGQETQYF
cdr3_nt: TGTGCCAGCAGCAAGACAGGGGGCCAAGAGACCCAGTACTTC
clone_size: .
d_call: TRBD1
v_call: TRBV5-5
j_call: TRBJ2-5

cdr3_aa: CASSWASLAPQHF
cdr3_nt: TGTGCCAGCAGTTGGGCGTCCCTCGCGCCCCAGCATTTT
clone_size: .
d_call: .
v_call: TRBV28
j_call: TRBJ1-5

cdr3_aa: CASTQRGASSGELFF
cdr3_nt: TGTGCCAGCACCCAAAGGGGTGCTAGCTCCGGGGAGCTGTTTTTT
clone_size: many
d_call: .
v_call: TRBV7-9
j_call: TRBJ2-2

cdr3_aa: CASSLSERGMSTDTQYF
cdr3_nt: TGTGCCAGCAGCTTATCTGAGCGGGGGATGAGCACAGATACGCAGTATTTT
clone_size: few
d_call: TRBD2
v_call: TRBV11-3
j_call: TRBJ2-3